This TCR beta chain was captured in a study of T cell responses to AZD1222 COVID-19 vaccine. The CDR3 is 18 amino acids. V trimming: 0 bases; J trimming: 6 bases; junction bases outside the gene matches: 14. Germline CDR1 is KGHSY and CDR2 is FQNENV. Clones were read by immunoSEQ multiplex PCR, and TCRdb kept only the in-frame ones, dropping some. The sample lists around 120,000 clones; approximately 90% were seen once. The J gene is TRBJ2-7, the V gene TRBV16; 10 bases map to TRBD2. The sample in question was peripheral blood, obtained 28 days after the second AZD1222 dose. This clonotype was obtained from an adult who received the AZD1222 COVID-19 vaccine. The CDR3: CASSQSLGASGRIPEQYF. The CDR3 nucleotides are TGTGCCAGCAGCCAATCGTTGGGAGCTAGCGGGAGAATCCCCGAGCAGTACTTC. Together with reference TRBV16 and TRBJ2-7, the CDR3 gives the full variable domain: GEEVAQTPKHLVRGEGQKAKLYCAPIKGHSYVFWYQQVLKNEFKFLISFQNENVFDETGMPKERFSAKCLPNSPCSLEIQATKLEDSAVYFCASSQSLGASGRIPEQYFGPGTRLTVT.